The source of this T cell receptor beta chain is a study of cytotoxic CD8 clonotypes in ibrutinib-treated CLL. Comment on this clone: Its target is unknown.

Overall study results and limits: Increased clonality at ibrutinib response gave way to a return toward baseline at progression. Progressing patients had sampling times that differed from those of sustained-remission patients.

The sequencing depth, 1 in 200,000 to 1 in 1 million T cells, was the target. The protocol was immunoSEQ multiplex PCR, while the TCRdb copy is restricted to in-frame clones and leaves out a portion. The sample lists approximately 330,000 clones, roughly 79% occurring once. The V gene end was trimmed by 0 bases and the J gene end by 10 bases; junction bases not matched to a gene: 5. The CDR3 contains 15 residues. Per the germline V gene, CDR1 is SEHNR and CDR2 is FQNEAQ (reference sequence). This TCR was sampled from a human donor with chronic lymphocytic leukemia. The gene calls are TRBV7-9 and TRBJ2-1, with 11 bases identical to TRBD2. This specimen was PBMCs, taken before ibrutinib treatment. CDR3 sequence (DNA): TGTGCCAGCAGCTTAGCCCTAGCGGGAGGCGGGGAGCAGTTCTTC. Translation: CASSLALAGGGEQFF.